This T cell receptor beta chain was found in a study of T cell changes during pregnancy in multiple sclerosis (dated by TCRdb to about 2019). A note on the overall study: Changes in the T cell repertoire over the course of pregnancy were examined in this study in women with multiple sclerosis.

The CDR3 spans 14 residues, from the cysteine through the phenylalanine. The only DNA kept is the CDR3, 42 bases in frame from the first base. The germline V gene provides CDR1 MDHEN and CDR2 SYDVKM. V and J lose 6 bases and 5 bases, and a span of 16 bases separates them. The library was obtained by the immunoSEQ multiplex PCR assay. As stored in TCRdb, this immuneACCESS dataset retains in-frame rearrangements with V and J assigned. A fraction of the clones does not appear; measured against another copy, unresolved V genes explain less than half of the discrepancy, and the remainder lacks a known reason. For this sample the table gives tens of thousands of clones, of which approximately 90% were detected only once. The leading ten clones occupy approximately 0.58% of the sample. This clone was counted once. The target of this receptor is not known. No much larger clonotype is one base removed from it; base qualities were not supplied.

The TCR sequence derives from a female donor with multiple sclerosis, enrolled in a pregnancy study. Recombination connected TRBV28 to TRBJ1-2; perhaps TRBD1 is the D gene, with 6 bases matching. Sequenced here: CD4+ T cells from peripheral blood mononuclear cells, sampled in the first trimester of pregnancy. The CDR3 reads CASSIGQSGYGYTF. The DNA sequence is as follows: TGTGCCAGCAGCATAGGACAGTCCGGATATGGCTACACCTTC.